The 22 T cell receptor beta chains in this list originate from one sample, sequenced in a study of cytomegalovirus exposure and HLA in healthy donors. The PCR employed 60 Vbeta primers together with 13 Jbeta primers. Generated by immunoSEQ multiplex PCR, the TCRdb table keeps only in-frame clones and is missing some. In total, the table holds some 84,000 clones. The sequenced sample consisted of PBMCs. The receptors were sampled from a middle-aged man in good health and CMV-seronegative.

Points on this clone: An end of the junction does not agree with germline; a read error may underlie this. The chain uses TRBV7-9 and TRBJ2-1; 10 bases fit TRBD2. CDR3 length equals 15 residues. The germline V gene has CDR1 SEHNR and CDR2 FQNEAQ (reference sequence). The CDR3 here is CVASGGLSSYNEQFF. The CDR3 DNA is TGCGTGGCTAGCGGGGGCCTCAGCTCCTACAATGAGCAGTTCTTC.

The CDR3 bases are TGTGCCAGCAGCGCTTCGGGGAACAATCAGCCCCAGCATTTT. It encodes CASSASGNNQPQHF. V is TRBV7-9 and J is TRBJ1-5; no clear D gene. Per germline, CDR1 SEHNR and CDR2 FQNEAQ (reference sequence). CDR3 size: 14 residues. V dropped 5 bases and J dropped 3 bases, with 11 bases sitting between them.

V gene TRBV6-5 combines with J gene TRBJ1-5; TRBD1 matches 8 bases. In germline, CDR1 is MNHEY, CDR2 SVGAGI. There are 13 residues in the CDR3. J was trimmed by 3 bases and V by 6 bases; bases with no gene match: 1. This CDR3 is CASSRGPNQPQHF. As DNA, the CDR3 is TGTGCCAGCAGCAGGGGGCCCAATCAGCCCCAGCATTTT.

V and J are TRBV6-5 and TRBJ2-7; D perhaps matches TRBD1 (6 bases). The germline V and J ends were trimmed by 5 bases and 2 bases, with 13 bases remaining between them. The CDR3 extends over 14 amino acids. Germline loops: CDR1 MNHEY, CDR2 SVGAGI. Here the CDR3 reads CASSKSTGTYEQYF. The DNA for the CDR3 is TGTGCCAGCAGTAAAAGTACAGGGACCTACGAGCAGTACTTC.

The chain recombines TRBV18 with TRBJ2-5; 7 nucleotides align to TRBD1. The CDR3 has 15 amino acids. Unmatched junction bases numbered 11, after V lost 5 bases and J lost 5 bases. Germline values: CDR1 KGHSH, CDR2 LQKENI. The CDR3 DNA follows: TGTGCCAGCTCATCCCCAGGGGGAGCGAGGGAGACCCAGTACTTC. It is translated as CASSSPGGARETQYF.

The chain recombines TRBV11-1 with TRBJ2-7; TRBD1 agrees at 9 bases. Germline CDR1 is SGHAT and CDR2 is FQDESV (reference sequence). After removal of 8 bases from V and 2 bases from J, the junction contained 4 bases not matched to a gene. This CDR3 is 13 amino acids long. This CDR3 is CASGRDRAYEQYF. CDR3 bases: TGTGCCAGCGGAAGGGACAGGGCCTACGAGCAGTACTTC.

The gene calls are TRBV5-1 and TRBJ1-2; D is undetermined. The CDR3 covers 17 residues. Germline loops: CDR1 SGHRS, CDR2 YFSETQ. V lost 0 bases and J 6 bases, leaving 21 bases between the germline ends. CDR3 DNA sequence: TGCGCCAGCAGCTTGGATGGGGTTCGGAGCGGATTGAATGGCTACACCTTC. This translates into CASSLDGVRSGLNGYTF.

The rearrangement uses TRBV5-1 and TRBJ2-7; 8 positions match TRBD1. The V gene end was trimmed by 1 base and the J gene end by 2 bases; junction bases not matched to a gene: 5. The germline V gene encodes CDR1 SGHRS and CDR2 YFSETQ. This CDR3 contains 15 residues. This CDR3 reads CASSLWGDRTYEQYF. CDR3 in DNA: TGCGCCAGCAGCTTGTGGGGGGACAGGACCTACGAGCAGTACTTC.

The chain combines TRBV5-5 with TRBJ2-3, with D maybe TRBD2 (7 bases). Germline V gene sequence: CDR1 SGHKS, CDR2 YYEKEE (reference sequence). The CDR3 runs 17 residues. V was trimmed by 4 bases and J by 2 bases, leaving 20 bases between them. CDR3 loop: CASSQYRGGAHTDTQYF. The CDR3 nucleotides are TGTGCCAGCAGCCAGTATCGAGGGGGGGCACACACAGATACGCAGTATTTT.

V and J are TRBV7-8 and TRBJ2-4, with D maybe TRBD1 (6 bases). Germline lookup yields CDR1 SGHVS and CDR2 FQNEAQ. This CDR3 is built from 16 residues. Trimming took off 1 base at V and 0 bases at J, with 10 bases between the two ends. CDR3 in amino acids: CASSLDRVLAKNIQYF. The CDR3 DNA is TGTGCCAGCAGCTTAGACAGGGTGCTAGCCAAAAACATTCAGTACTTC.

J is TRBJ2-1 and V is TRBV4-3, with 13 bases aligning to TRBD2. From germline, CDR1 is LGHNA and CDR2 YSLEER. The V gene end was trimmed by 7 bases and the J gene end by 2 bases; junction bases not matched to a gene: 2. This CDR3 has 15 residues. In DNA form, the CDR3 reads TGCGCCAGCACCACTAGCGGGGGGGCCTACAATGAGCAGTTCTTC. As protein: CASTTSGGAYNEQFF.

The chain joins TRBV2 to TRBJ2-6; D is undetermined. The germline V and J ends were trimmed by 8 bases and 0 bases, with 8 bases remaining between them. The CDR3 length is 14 residues. Germline V gives CDR1 SNHLY, CDR2 FYNNEI. Here the CDR3 reads CASSGHSGANVLTF. DNA for the CDR3: TGTGCCAGCTCTGGCCACTCTGGGGCCAACGTCCTGACTTTC.

The J gene is TRBJ2-5, the V gene TRBV10-3; TRBD1 is a possible D gene (5 bases). Looked up from germline, CDR1 is ENHRY and CDR2 is SYGVKD. This CDR3 spans 14 amino acids. Trimming removed 11 bases from V and 5 bases from J, with 21 bases in between. The CDR3 DNA is TGTGCCCATTCGTGGTCAGGGAATTCCGAGACCCAGTACTTC. Translating it yields CAHSWSGNSETQYF.

The rearrangement uses TRBV7-9 and TRBJ1-2; D unclear. The V gene lost 5 bases and the J gene lost 4 bases, with 17 bases spanning the gap. The CDR3 covers 15 residues. Germline V lookup: CDR1 SEHNR, CDR2 FQNEAQ (reference sequence). The CDR3: CASSAGEASPYGYTF. For the CDR3, the DNA is TGTGCCAGCAGCGCAGGTGAAGCTTCCCCCTATGGCTACACCTTC.

The V and J genes are TRBV9 and TRBJ2-1, with D unclear. V was cut by 1 base and J by 0 bases, with 11 bases left in between. The CDR3 runs 16 residues. Germline V lookup: CDR1 SGDLS, CDR2 YYNGEE. The CDR3 DNA reads as TGTGCCAGCAGCGTATCCGCAGCGCGCTCCTACAATGAGCAGTTCTTC. This sequence encodes CASSVSAARSYNEQFF.

This chain uses TRBV28 with TRBJ2-5; D perhaps matches TRBD1 (5 bases). V was pared by 2 bases and J by 1 base, with 17 bases between. This CDR3 region has 17 residues. Germline V CDR1 and CDR2: MDHEN, SYDVKM. The CDR3 here is CASSLRSTEVLQETQYF. CDR3 in DNA: TGTGCCAGCAGTTTAAGATCGACAGAAGTGCTCCAAGAGACCCAGTACTTC. Together with reference TRBV28 and TRBJ2-5, the CDR3 gives the full variable domain: DVKVTQSSRYLVKRTGEKVFLECVQDMDHENMFWYRQDPGLGLRLIYFSYDVKMKEKGDIPEGYSVSREKKERFSLILESASTNQTSMYLCASSLRSTEVLQETQYFGPGTRLLVL.

Details on this clone: The junction differs from germline at one of its ends, possibly a read error. CDR3 region: CASRDGTVLPEVFF. The CDR3 nucleotides read TGTGCCAGCCGTGACGGGACAGTCCTACCGGAAGTGTTTTTT. This chain connects TRBV6-1 to TRBJ1-4, with TRBD1 identical over 7 bases. In germline, CDR1 is MNHNS, CDR2 SASEGT. This CDR3 spans 14 amino acids.

The V gene is TRBV18, the J gene TRBJ1-1; D may be TRBD1 (5 bases). V was shortened by 4 bases and J by 3 bases, with 12 bases between the two germline ends. The CDR3 runs to 14 residues. Germline CDR1 is KGHSH and CDR2 is LQKENI. In DNA, the CDR3 is TGTGCCAGCTCACGCCGACAGTCAGACACTGAAGCTTTCTTT. Translation gives CASSRRQSDTEAFF.

V is TRBV5-6 and J is TRBJ1-2; 7 bases are a match to TRBD1. V was clipped by 3 bases and J by 3 bases; unmatched bases: 5. Germline lookup yields CDR1 SGHDT and CDR2 YYEEEE. The CDR3 runs to 14 residues. CDR3 residues: CASSYHRGDYGYTF. CDR3 coding DNA: TGTGCCAGCAGCTATCACAGGGGAGACTATGGCTACACCTTC.

The chain combines TRBV10-2 with TRBJ1-1; no definite D call. Germline V gene sequence: CDR1 WSHSY, CDR2 SAAADI. Trimming cost V 3 bases and J 0 bases, with 8 bases left between them. The CDR3 totals 14 residues. CDR3 region: CASSDPSVNTEAFF. The CDR3 DNA is TGCGCCAGCAGTGATCCCTCGGTGAACACTGAAGCTTTCTTT.

The chain employs TRBV27 and TRBJ1-1; D gene unclear. V shed 6 bases and J shed 7 bases, with 15 bases lying between them. The V gene's germline CDR1 is MNHEY and CDR2 SMNVEV (reference sequence). There are 13 residues in the CDR3. For the CDR3, the DNA is TGTGCCAGCAGCTTCAGACGGGGAAATGAAGCTTTCTTT. It encodes CASSFRRGNEAFF.

A word on this clone: This specimen includes other DNA sequences encoding the same CDR3. The chain joins TRBV7-3 to TRBJ1-1; the match to TRBD1 covers 9 bases. The CDR3 totals 13 residues. The trim removed 3 bases at V and 5 bases at J, leaving 1 base unmatched. The germline CDR1 and CDR2 sequences are SGHTA and FQGTGA. CDR3 amino acids: CASSLTGGTEAFF. The CDR3 DNA sequence: TGTGCCAGCAGCTTGACAGGGGGGACTGAAGCTTTCTTT. Based on the CDR3 plus reference TRBV7-3 and TRBJ1-1, the full variable domain is GAGVSQTPSNKVTEKGKYVELRCDPISGHTALYWYRQSLGQGPEFLIYFQGTGAADDSGLPNDRFFAVRPEGSVSTLKIQRTERGDSAVYLCASSLTGGTEAFFGQGTRLTVV.